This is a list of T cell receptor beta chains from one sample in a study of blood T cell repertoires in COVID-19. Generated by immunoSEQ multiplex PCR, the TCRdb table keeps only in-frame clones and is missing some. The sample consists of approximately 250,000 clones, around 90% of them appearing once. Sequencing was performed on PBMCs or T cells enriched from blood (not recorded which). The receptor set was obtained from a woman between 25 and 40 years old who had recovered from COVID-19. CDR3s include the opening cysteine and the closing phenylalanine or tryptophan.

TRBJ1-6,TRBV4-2,CASSPINRGLDSPLHF
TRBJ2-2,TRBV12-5,CASAQLAGEAGELFF
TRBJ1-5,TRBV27,CASRSRGQVSYSNQPQHF
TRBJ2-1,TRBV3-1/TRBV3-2,CASSQPGLADQQFF
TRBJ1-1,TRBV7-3,CASSSYGMRMNTEAFF
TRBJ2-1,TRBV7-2,CASSFTGSSYNEQFF
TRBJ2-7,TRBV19,CASSIDGPGQGREQYF
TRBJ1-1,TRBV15,CATSRDRGDTEAFF
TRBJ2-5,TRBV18,CASSPLVTMGQKETQYF
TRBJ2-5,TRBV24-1,CATSDPGTGELYETQYF
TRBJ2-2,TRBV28,CASRGYTGELFF
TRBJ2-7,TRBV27,CARTIAGGPGPCEQYF
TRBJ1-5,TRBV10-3,CAISESGQGAPTAQHF
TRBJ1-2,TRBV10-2,CASMMGQDYGYTF
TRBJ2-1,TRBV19,CASKDGTSRDFEQFF
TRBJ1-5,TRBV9,CASSTGGASNQPQHF
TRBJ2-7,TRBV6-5,CASSYSPGGLTYEQYF
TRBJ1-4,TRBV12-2,CASRLGLGGDWVTNEKLFF
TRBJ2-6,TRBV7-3,CASSLVGLSSGANVLTF
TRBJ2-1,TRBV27,CASGGSALTYNEQFF
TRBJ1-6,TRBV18,CASTGTGQGNSPLHF
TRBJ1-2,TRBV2,CATQALHYGYTF
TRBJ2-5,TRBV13,CASSLGGGGRGQETQYF
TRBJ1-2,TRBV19,CASFTGVDYTF
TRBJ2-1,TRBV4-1,CASSQETSGMGYNEQFF
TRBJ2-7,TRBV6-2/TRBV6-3,CASSANDYAGQRRQYF
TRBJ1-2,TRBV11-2,CASSPGQTYGYTF
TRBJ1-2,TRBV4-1,CASSQVGSYGYTF
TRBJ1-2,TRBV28,CASSSPGTVHGYTF